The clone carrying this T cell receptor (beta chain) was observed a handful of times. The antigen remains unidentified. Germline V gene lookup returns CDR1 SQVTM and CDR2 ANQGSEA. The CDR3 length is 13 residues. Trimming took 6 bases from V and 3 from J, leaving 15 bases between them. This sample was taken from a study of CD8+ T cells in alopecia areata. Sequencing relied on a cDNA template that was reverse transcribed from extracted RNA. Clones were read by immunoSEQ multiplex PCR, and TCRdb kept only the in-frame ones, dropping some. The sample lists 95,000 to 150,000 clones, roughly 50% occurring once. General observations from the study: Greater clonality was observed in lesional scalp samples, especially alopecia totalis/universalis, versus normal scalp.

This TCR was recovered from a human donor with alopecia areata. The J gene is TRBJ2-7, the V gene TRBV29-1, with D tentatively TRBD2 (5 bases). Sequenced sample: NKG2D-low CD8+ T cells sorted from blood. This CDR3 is CSVQSGKGYEQYF. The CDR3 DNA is TGCAGCGTACAATCGGGGAAGGGCTACGAGCAGTACTTC.